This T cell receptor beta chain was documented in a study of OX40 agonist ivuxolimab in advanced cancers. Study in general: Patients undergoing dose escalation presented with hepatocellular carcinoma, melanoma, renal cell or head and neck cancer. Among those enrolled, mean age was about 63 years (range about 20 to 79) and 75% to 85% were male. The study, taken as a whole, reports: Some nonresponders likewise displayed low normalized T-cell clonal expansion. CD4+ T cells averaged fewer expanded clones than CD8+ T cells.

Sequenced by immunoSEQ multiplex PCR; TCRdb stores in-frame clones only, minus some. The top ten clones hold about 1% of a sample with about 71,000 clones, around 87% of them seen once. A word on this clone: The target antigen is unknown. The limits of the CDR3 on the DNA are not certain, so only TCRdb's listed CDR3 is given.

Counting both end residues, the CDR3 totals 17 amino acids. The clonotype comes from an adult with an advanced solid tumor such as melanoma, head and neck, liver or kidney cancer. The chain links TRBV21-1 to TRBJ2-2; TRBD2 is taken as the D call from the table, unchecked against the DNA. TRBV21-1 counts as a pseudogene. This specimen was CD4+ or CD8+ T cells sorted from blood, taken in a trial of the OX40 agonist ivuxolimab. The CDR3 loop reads CASSTGTDYRRPGSCFF.